This T cell receptor beta chain was observed in a study of shared clonotypes between healthy human individuals. Comment on this clone: Antigen: not known.

Here immunoSEQ multiplex PCR was the method, and the copy in TCRdb shows in-frame clones only, minus some. Found here are about 700,000 clones, just over 90% of them singletons; the top ten hold approximately 24%. V gave up 4 bases and J gave up 0 bases, with 11 bases separating them. Per the germline V gene, CDR1 is SGDLS and CDR2 is YYNGEE. The CDR3 consists of 14 residues. Study-level results: The study drew on few donors, limiting represented genetic and exposure-history diversity. The study found about 5% of naive CD4 clonotypes shared across a handful of donors. Larger estimated richness was generally seen in naive subsets than in memory subsets.

CD45RO-negative, CCR7-selected cells formed the naive CD8 fraction, which excluded terminally differentiated effector memory CD45RA+ cells. This rearrangement joins TRBV9 to TRBJ2-7; perhaps TRBD1 as D (6 bases). This receptor was taken from a man aged 25-45 years in good health. Sequenced sample: naive CD8+ T cells sorted from blood. This CDR3 is CASSFRDTSYEQYF. CDR3 DNA: TGTGCCAGCAGCTTCCGGGACACCTCCTACGAGCAGTACTTC. The full variable domain, completed using reference TRBV9 and TRBJ2-7, is DSGVTQTPKHLITATGQRVTLRCSPRSGDLSVYWYQQSLDQGLQFLIQYYNGEERAKGNILERFSAQQFPDLHSELNLSSLELGDSALYFCASSFRDTSYEQYFGPGTRLTVT.